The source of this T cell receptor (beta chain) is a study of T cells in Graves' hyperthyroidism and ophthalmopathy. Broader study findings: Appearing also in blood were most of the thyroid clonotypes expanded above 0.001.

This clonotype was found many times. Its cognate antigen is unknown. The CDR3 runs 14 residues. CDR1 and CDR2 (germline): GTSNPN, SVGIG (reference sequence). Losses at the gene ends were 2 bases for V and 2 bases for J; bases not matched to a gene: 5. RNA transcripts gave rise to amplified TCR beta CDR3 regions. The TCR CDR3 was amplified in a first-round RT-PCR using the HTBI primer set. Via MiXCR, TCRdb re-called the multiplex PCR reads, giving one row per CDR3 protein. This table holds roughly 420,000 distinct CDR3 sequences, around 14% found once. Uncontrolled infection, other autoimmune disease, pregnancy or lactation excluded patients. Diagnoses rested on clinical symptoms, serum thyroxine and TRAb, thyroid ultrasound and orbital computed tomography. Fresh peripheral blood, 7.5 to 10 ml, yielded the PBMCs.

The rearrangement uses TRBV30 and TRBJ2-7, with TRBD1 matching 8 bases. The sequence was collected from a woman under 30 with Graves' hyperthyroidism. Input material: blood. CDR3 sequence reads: CAWSSWDRPYEQYF. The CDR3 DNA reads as TGTGCCTGGAGTTCGTGGGACAGGCCCTACGAGCAGTACTTC. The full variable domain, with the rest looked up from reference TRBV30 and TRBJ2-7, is SQTIHQWPATLVQPVGSPLSLECTVEGTSNPNLYWYRQAAGRGLQLLFYSVGIGQISSEVPQNLSASRPQDRQFILSSKKLLLSDSGFYLCAWSSWDRPYEQYFGPGTRLTVT.